Presented here are 27 T cell receptor beta chains from one specimen sequenced in a study of blood T cell repertoires in COVID-19 (dated by TCRdb to the early 2020s). The library was built by means of the immunoSEQ multiplex PCR assay. The table comes from immuneACCESS by way of TCRdb, which keeps in-frame sequences with V and J called. Part of the clones is missing from these tables; in studies checked, under half for an unresolved V gene and the rest for unknown reasons. For this sample there are 200,000 to 250,000 clones; just over 85% appear just once. Around 2.2% of the sample rests with the top ten. Sequenced material: peripheral blood. These TCRs come from a young man who had recovered from COVID-19.

The chain links TRBV4-1 to TRBJ1-1; D possibly corresponds to TRBD1 (5 bases). Germline lookup yields CDR1 MGHRA and CDR2 YSYEKL. V was clipped by 3 bases and J by 4 bases, with 18 bases between them. The CDR3 covers 16 residues. CDR3 coding DNA: TGCGCCAGCAGCCATCCTGCGGGGGAGGCGGGCACTGAAGCTTTCTTT. Amino acid sequence: CASSHPAGEAGTEAFF.

The chain uses TRBV15 and TRBJ1-5, with D possibly TRBD1 on 5 matching bases. This CDR3 region has 17 residues. Germline CDR1 and CDR2: LNHNV and YYDKDF (reference sequence). V was cut by 1 base and J by 2 bases, with 15 bases left in between. The CDR3 loop is CATSRGRRQGRNQPQHF. DNA for the CDR3: TGTGCCACCAGCAGAGGGCGCCGGCAGGGTCGCAATCAGCCCCAGCATTTT.

In its sample, this clone was seen once. V gene TRBV5-1 combines with J gene TRBJ2-7; D perhaps matches TRBD1 (6 bases). The CDR3 runs to 13 residues. V lost 0 bases and J lost 5, with 9 bases in between. Germline V CDR1 and CDR2: SGHRS, YFSETQ. For the CDR3, the DNA is TGCGCCAGCAGCTTGGCAGGGGCCCACGAGCAGTACTTC. Residues: CASSLAGAHEQYF.

This clone was counted between two and nine times. The chain combines TRBV6-6 with TRBJ2-6; D ambiguous. The CDR3 has 16 amino acids. Germline assignment: CDR1 MNHNY and CDR2 SVGAGI (reference sequence). Trimming left V 6 bases short and J 2 bases short, with 14 bases between. The CDR3 region has the DNA TGTGCCAGCAGCATATTGAGAGTAACTGGGGCCAACGTCCTGACTTTC. This sequence encodes CASSILRVTGANVLTF.

This rearrangement joins TRBV4-1 to TRBJ2-7; TRBD1 matches at 7 bases. This CDR3 has 16 amino acids. Looked up from germline, CDR1 is MGHRA and CDR2 is YSYEKL. The trim removed 3 bases at V and 3 bases at J, leaving 11 bases unmatched. CDR3 bases: TGCGCCAGCAGCCATCTCCGGACAGGACTGGGCTACGAGCAGTACTTC. Translation: CASSHLRTGLGYEQYF.

This rearrangement joins TRBV4-1 to TRBJ1-5; 7 bases map to TRBD1. CDR1 is MGHRA and CDR2 is YSYEKL in the germline V gene. Unmatched junction bases numbered 5, after V lost 2 bases and J lost 4 bases. This CDR3 region has 15 residues. The CDR3 reads CASSQLAGGNQPQHF. The CDR3 DNA follows: TGCGCCAGCAGCCAACTAGCAGGGGGAAATCAGCCCCAGCATTTT.

This chain links TRBV7-2 with TRBJ2-1; the D is unclear. CDR3 size: 13 residues. The V end was cut by 2 bases, the J end by 5 bases, with 7 bases between. Germline CDR1 reads SGHTA; CDR2 reads FQGNSA. In DNA form, the CDR3 reads TGTGCCAGCAGCTTATTTAGTAACAATGAGCAGTTCTTC. Protein product: CASSLFSNNEQFF.

The V and J genes are TRBV7-9 and TRBJ2-2; 7 nucleotides align to TRBD2. After removal of 4 bases from V and 3 bases from J, the junction contained 11 bases not matched to a gene. CDR3 length: 17 residues. Looked up from germline, CDR1 is SEHNR and CDR2 is FQNEAQ (reference sequence). The CDR3 region is CASSWSTGTTYTGELFF. DNA for the CDR3: TGTGCCAGCAGCTGGAGTACCGGGACTACCTACACCGGGGAGCTGTTTTTT.

This clone was seen repeatedly, ten times or more. The CDR3 sequence is CASSVVAGGNTIYF. The CDR3 DNA sequence: TGTGCCAGCAGCGTAGTGGCGGGTGGAAACACCATATATTTT. This sequence joins TRBV9 and TRBJ1-3; D remains unclear. The V and J ends lost 0 bases and 3 bases respectively, with 7 bases between them. The germline CDR1 and CDR2 sequences are SGDLS and YYNGEE. This CDR3 contains 14 residues.

The V gene is TRBV5-5, the J gene TRBJ1-1, with D unresolved. CDR1 is SGHKS, CDR2 YYEKEE, per germline (reference sequence). This CDR3 region has 14 residues. V was trimmed by 0 bases and J by 5 bases, leaving 11 bases between them. The CDR3 spells CASSLGYEQTEAFF. The DNA for the CDR3 is TGTGCCAGCAGCTTGGGCTATGAACAGACTGAAGCTTTCTTT. Full variable domain (remainder filled in from reference TRBV5-5 and TRBJ1-1): DAGVTQSPTHLIKTRGQQVTLRCSPISGHKSVSWYQQVLGQGPQFIFQYYEKEERGRGNFPDRFSARQFPNYSSELNVNALLLGDSALYLCASSLGYEQTEAFFGQGTRLTVV.

This sequence joins TRBV5-5 and TRBJ1-3; maybe TRBD1 (5 bases). CDR3 length: 17 amino acids. With 2 bases removed from V and 0 bases from J, the gap between germline ends came to 15 bases. The germline gives CDR1 SGHKS, CDR2 YYEKEE (reference sequence). CDR3 nucleotides: TGTGCCAGCAGCTTCGGGACTTTGGAGAGCTCTGGAAACACCATATATTTT. It is translated as CASSFGTLESSGNTIYF.

This sequence joins TRBV30 and TRBJ2-1; 7 nucleotides line up with TRBD1. The CDR3 runs to 17 residues. V dropped 7 bases and J dropped 0; count of bases not matched to a gene: 15. Germline V lookup: CDR1 GTSNPN, CDR2 SVGIG (reference sequence). The CDR3 is CALDSRGIIGSYNEQFF. The CDR3 nucleotides are TGTGCCTTGGACAGCAGGGGGATTATTGGCTCCTACAATGAGCAGTTCTTC.

The rearrangement uses TRBV4-1 and TRBJ2-5, with TRBD1 as a possible D gene (6 bases). CDR3 length equals 16 residues. Germline V gene sequence: CDR1 MGHRA, CDR2 YSYEKL. The V end was cut by 0 bases, the J end by 5 bases, with 16 bases between. The CDR3 DNA follows: TGCGCCAGCAGCCAAGAGGCCAACAGGGTAGGGGAGACCCAGTACTTC. Protein: CASSQEANRVGETQYF.

This rearrangement joins TRBV6-4 to TRBJ1-2, with D possibly matching TRBD1 (5 bases). Germline CDR1 reads MRHNA; CDR2 reads SNTAGT. The CDR3 contains 13 residues. V lost 8 bases and J lost 5, with 15 bases in between. CDR3 nucleotides: TGTGCCAGCGGAGACAGTAGGGTATATGGCTACACCTTC. Translation gives CASGDSRVYGYTF.

The genes are TRBV4-3 and TRBJ2-3; 14 nucleotides match TRBD2. Unmatched junction bases numbered 9, after V lost 0 bases and J lost 1 base. CDR3 size: 20 residues. Germline loops: CDR1 LGHNA, CDR2 YSLEER. CDR3 in DNA: TGCGCCAGCAGCCAAGAGGTGACTAGCGGGGGGGGAAGGGGCACAGATACGCAGTATTTT. It specifies CASSQEVTSGGGRGTDTQYF.

The DNA of the CDR3 is TGCGCCAGCAGCCAAGATTTATGGGGGCAGGCTGAAGCTTTCTTT. It codes for CASSQDLWGQAEAFF. The J gene is TRBJ1-1, the V gene TRBV4-1, with D possibly matching TRBD1 (6 bases). The V and J ends lost 0 bases and 6 bases respectively, with 14 bases between them. CDR1 MGHRA and CDR2 YSYEKL come from the germline V gene. This CDR3 is built from 15 residues.

V and J are TRBV5-6 and TRBJ1-6, with 7 bases matching TRBD1. Trimming at V came to 1 base and at J to 10 bases, leaving 5 bases not matched to a gene. From germline, CDR1 is SGHDT and CDR2 YYEEEE. The CDR3 totals 14 residues. The CDR3 reads CASSLRGGRSPLHF. In nucleotides, the CDR3 is TGTGCCAGCAGCTTGAGAGGGGGCAGATCACCCCTCCACTTT.

A few counts support this clone. V and J are TRBV2 and TRBJ1-5; TRBD1 agrees at 8 bases. This CDR3 comprises 14 residues. Trimming at V came to 5 bases and at J to 2 bases, leaving 2 bases not matched to a gene. Per the germline V gene, CDR1 is SNHLY and CDR2 is FYNNEI. The CDR3 region has the DNA TGTGCCAGCAGTCCGGGACAGGGCAATCAGCCCCAGCATTTT. Translating gives CASSPGQGNQPQHF.

In its sample, this clone was seen a few times. The V gene is TRBV4-1, the J gene TRBJ2-2; no firm D call. Trimming took off 5 bases at V and 5 bases at J, with 9 bases between the two ends. Germline V gene lookup returns CDR1 MGHRA and CDR2 YSYEKL. This CDR3 contains 13 residues. CDR3 loop: CASSKGQTGELFF. DNA of the CDR3: TGCGCCAGCAGCAAAGGGCAGACCGGGGAGCTGTTTTTT.

The rearrangement links TRBV7-9 to TRBJ2-6; 7 positions match TRBD1. CDR1 is SEHNR, CDR2 FQNEAQ, per germline (reference sequence). Unmatched junction bases numbered 6, after V lost 5 bases and J lost 2 bases. There are 16 residues in the CDR3. The CDR3 loop is CASSRNTGAGANVLTF. The CDR3 DNA reads as TGTGCCAGCAGCCGTAACACAGGGGCTGGGGCCAACGTCCTGACTTTC.

The V gene is TRBV6-5, the J gene TRBJ1-2, with a possible D match to TRBD1 (5 bases). V lost 2 bases to trimming and J lost 8 bases, with 18 bases between them. The CDR3 is made up of 15 amino acids. Germline loops: CDR1 MNHEY, CDR2 SVGAGI. The CDR3 sequence is CASSYEGERREGYTF. The CDR3 DNA is TGTGCCAGCAGTTACGAAGGGGAAAGGCGAGAGGGCTACACCTTC.

The J gene is TRBJ1-1, the V gene TRBV7-9; tentatively, D is TRBD1 (5 bases). The CDR3 is 14 amino acids. Germline V gene lookup returns CDR1 SEHNR and CDR2 FQNEAQ (reference sequence). Trimming stripped 2 bases from V and 4 bases from J, with 11 bases between. The CDR3 loop is CASSLHGGGTEAFF. CDR3 nucleotide sequence: TGTGCCAGCAGCTTACACGGGGGAGGCACTGAAGCTTTCTTT. Supplemented by reference TRBV7-9 and TRBJ1-1, the full variable domain reads DTGVSQNPRHKITKRGQNVTFRCDPISEHNRLYWYRQTLGQGPEFLTYFQNEAQLEKSRLLSDRFSAERPKGSFSTLEIQRTEQGDSAMYLCASSLHGGGTEAFFGQGTRLTVV.

In its sample, this clone was seen once. The chain uses TRBV7-2 and TRBJ1-1; the D gene is possibly TRBD1 (5 bases). The V gene's germline CDR1 is SGHTA and CDR2 FQGNSA. Trimming stripped 5 bases from V and 8 bases from J, with 15 bases between. This CDR3 contains 13 residues. For the CDR3, the DNA is TGTGCCAGCAGCCCGCGACAGCCGGAAGAAGCTTTCTTT. Amino acid sequence: CASSPRQPEEAFF. The whole variable domain, filled in from reference TRBV7-2 and TRBJ1-1, reads GAGVSQSPSNKVTEKGKDVELRCDPISGHTALYWYRQSLGQGLEFLIYFQGNSAPDKSGLPSDRFSAERTGGSVSTLTIQRTQQEDSAVYLCASSPRQPEEAFFGQGTRLTVV.

The J gene is TRBJ1-1, the V gene TRBV6-1; TRBD1 is a possible D gene (6 bases). The CDR3 consists of 16 residues. Germline V gives CDR1 MNHNS, CDR2 SASEGT. V was cut by 2 bases and J by 6 bases, with 19 bases left in between. In DNA, the CDR3 is TGTGCCAGCAGTGAATATTTCCCGAAGGGGGATGCTGAAGCTTTCTTT. Its translation: CASSEYFPKGDAEAFF.

The chain links TRBV6-5 to TRBJ2-7, with D perhaps matching TRBD2 (7 bases). The CDR3 spans 11 residues. Germline lookup yields CDR1 MNHEY and CDR2 SVGAGI. The V gene lost 9 bases and the J gene lost 4 bases, with 10 bases spanning the gap. The CDR3 DNA reads TGTGCCAGTGGGGGGGCTTACGAGCAGTACTTC. This gives the protein CASGGAYEQYF.

The J gene is TRBJ2-2, the V gene TRBV24-1; TRBD1 matches 10 bases. Germline values: CDR1 KGHDR, CDR2 SFDVKD. This CDR3 is 15 amino acids long. V lost 4 bases, J lost 5 bases, and 3 bases stayed unmatched. The CDR3 loop reads CATSDGQGETGELFF. The CDR3 DNA reads as TGTGCCACCAGTGACGGACAGGGGGAAACCGGGGAGCTGTTTTTT.

This clone was counted between two and nine times. The gene calls are TRBV5-1 and TRBJ2-1, with D perhaps matching TRBD1 (6 bases). V dropped 0 bases and J dropped 8 bases, with 9 bases sitting between them. The CDR3 sequence is 13 residues long. Germline values: CDR1 SGHRS, CDR2 YFSETQ. The CDR3 coding sequence is TGCGCCAGCAGCTTGGACAGGGTTGATGAGCAGTTCTTC. Amino acids: CASSLDRVDEQFF.